This paragraph reports one T cell receptor (beta chain). Its antigen is as yet unknown. This sample stems from a study of T cell responses to AZD1222 COVID-19 vaccine. Findings of the study overall: Dominant CD4 TCR responses targeted spike regions 160-218 and 743-854.

Trimming took off 0 bases at V and 3 bases at J, with 9 bases between the two ends. CDR3 size: 14 residues. CDR1 is GTSNPN, CDR2 SVGIG, per germline (reference sequence). Profiling relied on immunoSEQ multiplex PCR, and the TCRdb table lists in-frame clones only, not all of them. The sample shows over 85,000 clones, about 92% of them seen only once. V and J are TRBV30 and TRBJ1-5; D is ambiguous. Sequencing used peripheral blood, obtained 28 days after the second AZD1222 dose. This clonotype was sampled from an adult who received the AZD1222 COVID-19 vaccine. In nucleotides, the CDR3 is TGTGCCTGGAGTGTCCCCGGGAACAATCAGCCCCAGCATTTT. Translation: CAWSVPGNNQPQHF. Combining the CDR3 with reference TRBV30 and TRBJ1-5 gives the whole variable domain SQTIHQWPATLVQPVGSPLSLECTVEGTSNPNLYWYRQAAGRGLQLLFYSVGIGQISSEVPQNLSASRPQDRQFILSSKKLLLSDSGFYLCAWSVPGNNQPQHFGDGTRLSIL.